The entry below describes one T cell receptor (beta chain). Its target is not known. Here immunoSEQ multiplex PCR was the method, and the copy in TCRdb shows in-frame clones only, minus some. The sample shows about 2 million clones, about 95% of them seen only once. The data derive from a study of shared clonotypes between healthy human individuals. Terminally differentiated effector memory CD45RA+ cells were excluded by CCR7 positive selection of CD45RO-negative cells. The CDR3 is 15 amino acids. V lost 1 base to trimming and J lost 2 bases, with 12 bases between them. Germline CDR1 is GTSNPN and CDR2 is SVGIG (reference sequence). General study findings and limits: Clonotypes not shared had lower generation probabilities than those common to all four donors. Relative to memory subsets, naive subsets generally showed larger estimated richness.

The J gene is TRBJ1-5, the V gene TRBV30, with D possibly being TRBD1 (5 bases). The specimen was naive CD8+ T cells sorted from blood. This TCR came from a young man in good health. The CDR3 coding sequence is TGTGCCTGGAGTGGAAGAGGGGCGGGCAATCAGCCCCAGCATTTT. It translates to CAWSGRGAGNQPQHF.